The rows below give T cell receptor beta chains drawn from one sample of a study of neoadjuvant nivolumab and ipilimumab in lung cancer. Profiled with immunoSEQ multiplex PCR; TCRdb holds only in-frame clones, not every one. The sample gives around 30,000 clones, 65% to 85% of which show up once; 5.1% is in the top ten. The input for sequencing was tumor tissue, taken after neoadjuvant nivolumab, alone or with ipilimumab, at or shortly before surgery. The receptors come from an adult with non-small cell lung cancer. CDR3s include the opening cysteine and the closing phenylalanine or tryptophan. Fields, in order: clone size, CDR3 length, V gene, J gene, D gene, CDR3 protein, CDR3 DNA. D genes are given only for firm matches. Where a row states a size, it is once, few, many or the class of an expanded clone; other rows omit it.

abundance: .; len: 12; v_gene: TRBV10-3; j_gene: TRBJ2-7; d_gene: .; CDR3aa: CAISGGGYEQYF; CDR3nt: TGTGCCATCAGTGGGGGAGGCTACGAGCAGTACTTC
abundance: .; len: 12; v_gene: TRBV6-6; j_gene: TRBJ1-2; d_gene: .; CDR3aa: CASTEQGNGYTF; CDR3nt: TGTGCCAGCACAGAACAGGGTAATGGCTACACCTTC
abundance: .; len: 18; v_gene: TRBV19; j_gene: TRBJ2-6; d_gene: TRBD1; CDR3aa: CASSIAGQGFPGANVLTF; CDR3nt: TGTGCCAGTAGTATAGCGGGACAGGGTTTTCCTGGGGCCAACGTCCTGACTTTC
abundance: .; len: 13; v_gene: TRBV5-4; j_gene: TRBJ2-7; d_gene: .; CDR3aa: CASSLTYGNEQYF; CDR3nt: TGTGCCAGCAGCTTAACCTACGGGAACGAGCAGTACTTC
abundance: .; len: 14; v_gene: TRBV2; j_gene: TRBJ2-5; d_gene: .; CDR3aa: CASSLRRDVETQYF; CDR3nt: TGTGCCAGCAGCCTCCGTAGGGACGTAGAGACCCAGTACTTC
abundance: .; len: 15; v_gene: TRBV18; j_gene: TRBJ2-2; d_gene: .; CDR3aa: CASSPPGRDSGELFF; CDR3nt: TGTGCCAGCTCACCACCGGGCCGGGACTCCGGGGAGCTGTTTTTT
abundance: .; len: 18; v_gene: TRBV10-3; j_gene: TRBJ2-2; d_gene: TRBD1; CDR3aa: CATGPGTGNLGNTGELFF; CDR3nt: TGTGCCACCGGACCGGGGACAGGGAATTTGGGGAACACCGGGGAGCTGTTTTTT
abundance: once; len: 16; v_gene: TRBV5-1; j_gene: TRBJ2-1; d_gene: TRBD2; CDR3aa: CASSLATTSGRGEQFF; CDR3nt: TGCGCCAGCAGCTTGGCCACCACTAGCGGGAGGGGTGAGCAGTTCTTC
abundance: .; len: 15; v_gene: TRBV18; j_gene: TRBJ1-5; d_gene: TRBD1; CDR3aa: CASSLEDRDGGPQHF; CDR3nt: TGTGCCAGCTCACTTGAGGACAGGGACGGTGGGCCCCAGCATTTT
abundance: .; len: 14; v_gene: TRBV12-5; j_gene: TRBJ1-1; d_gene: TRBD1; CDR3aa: CASEPGQGRTEAFF; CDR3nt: TGTGCTAGTGAGCCGGGACAGGGGAGGACTGAAGCTTTCTTT
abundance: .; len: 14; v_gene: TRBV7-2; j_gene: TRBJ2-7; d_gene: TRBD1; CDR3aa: CASSVGQGAYEQYF; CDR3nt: TGTGCCAGCAGCGTAGGACAGGGGGCCTACGAGCAGTACTTC
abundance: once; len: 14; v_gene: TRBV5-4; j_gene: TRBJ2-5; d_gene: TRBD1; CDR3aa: CASSYSGTEETQYF; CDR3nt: TGTGCCAGCAGCTACTCCGGGACAGAAGAGACCCAGTACTTC
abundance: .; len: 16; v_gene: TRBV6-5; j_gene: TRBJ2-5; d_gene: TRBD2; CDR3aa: CASSFSRLAGQETQYF; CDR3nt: TGTGCCAGCAGTTTTTCCCGACTAGCGGGACAAGAGACCCAGTACTTC
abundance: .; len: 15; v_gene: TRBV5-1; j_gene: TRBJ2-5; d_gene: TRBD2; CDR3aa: CASSLASGEQETQYF; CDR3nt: TGCGCCAGCAGCTTGGCTAGCGGGGAACAAGAGACCCAGTACTTC
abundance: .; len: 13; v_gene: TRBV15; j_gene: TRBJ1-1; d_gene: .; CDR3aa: CATSPGMNTEAFF; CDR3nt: TGTGCCACCAGTCCTGGGATGAACACTGAAGCTTTCTTT
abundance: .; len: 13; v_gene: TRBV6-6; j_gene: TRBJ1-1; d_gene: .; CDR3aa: CASSHPENTEAFF; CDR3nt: TGTGCCAGCAGTCACCCAGAGAACACTGAAGCTTTCTTT
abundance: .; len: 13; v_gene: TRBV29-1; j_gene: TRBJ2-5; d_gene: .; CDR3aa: CSVVRGAGETQYF; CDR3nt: TGCAGCGTTGTCCGGGGGGCAGGGGAGACCCAGTACTTC
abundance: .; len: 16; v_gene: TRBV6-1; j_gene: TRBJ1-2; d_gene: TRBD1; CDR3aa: CASSEGTGAANYGYTF; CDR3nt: TGTGCCAGCAGTGAAGGGACAGGGGCAGCTAACTATGGCTACACCTTC
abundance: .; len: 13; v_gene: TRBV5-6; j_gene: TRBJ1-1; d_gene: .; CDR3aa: CASSFWAGTEAFF; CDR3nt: TGTGCCAGCAGCTTCTGGGCAGGGACTGAAGCTTTCTTT
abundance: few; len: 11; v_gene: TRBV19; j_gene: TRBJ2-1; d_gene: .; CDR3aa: CASSGQHIQFF; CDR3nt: TGTGCCAGTAGCGGACAGCATATCCAGTTCTTC
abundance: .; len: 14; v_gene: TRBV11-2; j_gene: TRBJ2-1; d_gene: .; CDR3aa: CASSWGRGEVGQFF; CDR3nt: TGTGCCAGCAGCTGGGGCAGGGGGGAGGTGGGGCAGTTCTTC
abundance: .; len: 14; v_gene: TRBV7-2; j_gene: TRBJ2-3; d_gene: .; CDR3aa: CASSLSRGTDTQYF; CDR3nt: TGTGCCAGCAGCTTATCCAGGGGCACAGATACACAGTATTTT
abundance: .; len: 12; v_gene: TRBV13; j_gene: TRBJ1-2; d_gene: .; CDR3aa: CASSVTKGGYTF; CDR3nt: TGTGCCAGCAGCGTAACGAAGGGAGGCTACACCTTC
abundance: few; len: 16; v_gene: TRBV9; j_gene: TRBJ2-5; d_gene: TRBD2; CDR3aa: CASSVAPLAAQETQYF; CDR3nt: TGTGCCAGCAGCGTAGCTCCACTAGCGGCTCAAGAGACCCAGTACTTC
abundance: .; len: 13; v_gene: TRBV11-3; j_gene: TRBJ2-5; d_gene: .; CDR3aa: CASSLDLQETQYF; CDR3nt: TGTGCCAGCAGCCTGGACTTACAAGAGACCCAGTACTTC
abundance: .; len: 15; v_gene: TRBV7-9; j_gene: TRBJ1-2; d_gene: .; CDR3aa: CASSLSTGRLKGYTF; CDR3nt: TGTGCCAGCAGCTTATCAACAGGGCGATTGAAAGGCTACACCTTC
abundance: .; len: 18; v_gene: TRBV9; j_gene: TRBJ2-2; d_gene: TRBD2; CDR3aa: CASSVEPAGSTGTGELFF; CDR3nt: TGTGCCAGCAGCGTAGAACCAGCGGGGAGCACGGGAACCGGGGAGCTGTTTTTT
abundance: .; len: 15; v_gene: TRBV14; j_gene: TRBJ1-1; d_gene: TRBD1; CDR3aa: CASSPLQGKNTEAFF; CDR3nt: TGTGCCAGCAGCCCCCTACAGGGGAAGAACACTGAAGCTTTCTTT
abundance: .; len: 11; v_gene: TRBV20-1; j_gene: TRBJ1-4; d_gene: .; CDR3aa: CSSPGDEKLFF; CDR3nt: TGCAGTTCGCCGGGGGACGAAAAACTGTTTTTT
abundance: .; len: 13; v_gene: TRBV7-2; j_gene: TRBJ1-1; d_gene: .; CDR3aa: CASSLWAGAGAFF; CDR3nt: TGTGCCAGCAGCTTATGGGCGGGGGCAGGTGCTTTCTTT
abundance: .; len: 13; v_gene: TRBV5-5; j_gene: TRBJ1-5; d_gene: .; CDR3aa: CASSFGEDQPQHF; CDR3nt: TGTGCCAGCAGCTTTGGAGAGGATCAGCCCCAGCATTTT
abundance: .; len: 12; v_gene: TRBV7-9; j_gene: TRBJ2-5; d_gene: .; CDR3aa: CASTPGEETQYF; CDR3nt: TGTGCCAGCACACCGGGGGAAGAGACCCAGTACTTC
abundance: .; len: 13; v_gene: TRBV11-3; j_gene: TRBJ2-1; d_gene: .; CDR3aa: CASSRGSYNEQFF; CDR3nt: TGTGCCAGTTCCAGGGGATCCTACAATGAGCAGTTCTTC
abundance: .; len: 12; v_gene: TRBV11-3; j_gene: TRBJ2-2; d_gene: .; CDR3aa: CASSLEQGELFF; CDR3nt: TGTGCCAGCAGCTTAGAGCAGGGGGAGCTGTTTTTT
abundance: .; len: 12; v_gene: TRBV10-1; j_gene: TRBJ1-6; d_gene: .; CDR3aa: CASSDRLSPLHF; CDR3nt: TGCGCCAGCAGTGACAGGCTTTCACCCCTCCACTTT
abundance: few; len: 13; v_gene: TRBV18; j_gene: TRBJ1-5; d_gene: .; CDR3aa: CASSRGEDQPQHF; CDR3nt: TGTGCCAGCTCACGGGGGGAGGATCAGCCCCAGCATTTT
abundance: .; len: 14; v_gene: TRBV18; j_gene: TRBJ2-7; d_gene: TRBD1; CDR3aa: CASSPRQGTYEQYF; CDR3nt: TGTGCCAGCTCACCCAGACAGGGAACCTACGAGCAGTACTTC
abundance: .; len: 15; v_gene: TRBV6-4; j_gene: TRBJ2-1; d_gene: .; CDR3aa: CASSDDSGGVREQFF; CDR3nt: TGTGCCAGCAGTGACGATAGCGGAGGGGTCCGCGAGCAGTTCTTC
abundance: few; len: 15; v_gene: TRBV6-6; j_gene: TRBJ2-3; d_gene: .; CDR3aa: CASSQLLGGTDTQYF; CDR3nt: TGTGCCAGCAGCCAACTCTTGGGTGGCACAGATACGCAGTATTTT
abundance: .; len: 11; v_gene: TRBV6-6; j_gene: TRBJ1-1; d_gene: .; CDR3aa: CASILAGEAFF; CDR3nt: .
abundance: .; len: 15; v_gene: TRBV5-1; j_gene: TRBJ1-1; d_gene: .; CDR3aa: CASSLQLLEATEAFF; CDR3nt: TGCGCCAGCAGCCTGCAACTCTTAGAAGCCACTGAAGCTTTCTTT
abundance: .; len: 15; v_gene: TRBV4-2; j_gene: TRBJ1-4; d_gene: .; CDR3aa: CASSQMGGTNEKLFF; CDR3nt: TGTGCCAGCAGCCAAATGGGGGGGACTAATGAAAAACTGTTTTTT
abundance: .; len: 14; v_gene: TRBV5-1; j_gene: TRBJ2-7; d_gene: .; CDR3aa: CASSFTIGTYEQYF; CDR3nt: TGCGCCAGCAGCTTTACGATAGGGACCTACGAGCAGTACTTC
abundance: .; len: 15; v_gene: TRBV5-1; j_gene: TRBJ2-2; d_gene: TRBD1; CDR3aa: CASSSGTGATGELFF; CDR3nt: TGCGCCAGCAGTTCCGGGACAGGGGCCACCGGGGAGCTGTTTTTT
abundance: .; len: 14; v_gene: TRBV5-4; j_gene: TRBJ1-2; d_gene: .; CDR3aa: CASSSTQITYGYTF; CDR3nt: TGTGCCAGCAGCTCGACCCAGATTACCTATGGCTACACCTTC